This record concerns one T cell receptor (beta chain) sequence. Its antigen is not identified. This sample is part of a study of T cells after yellow fever vaccination. Study-wide points: Most primary-vaccination clones recurred post-booster (more than 95% CD4, just over 85% CD8). Clonotypes found in both CD4 and CD8 compartments made up a small share.

From germline, CDR1 is SGHRS and CDR2 YFSETQ. V was clipped by 5 bases and J by 4 bases, with 16 bases between them. The CDR3 covers 16 residues. Conversion of TCR transcripts into cDNA relied on 5'RACE template switching, which added a universal primer site and UMIs. TCRdb fed the 5' RACE reads into MiXCR, producing one record per CDR3 protein. The sample holds 500,000 to 550,000 distinct CDR3 sequences, 20% to 25% seen once. The source of this sequence is a man aged 18 to 29 who received the YFV17D yellow fever vaccine. The chain carries TRBV5-1 and TRBJ2-6; possible D gene TRBD2, 6 bases. The sample was PBMCs, taken approximately 22 days after the first yellow fever vaccination. The CDR3 DNA sequence: TGCGCCAGCAGGGGACTTCTGAACTCCGGGGCCAACGTCCTGACTTTC. It translates to CASRGLLNSGANVLTF. The entire variable domain, with the rest obtained from reference TRBV5-1 and TRBJ2-6, is as follows: KAGVTQTPRYLIKTRGQQVTLSCSPISGHRSVSWYQQTPGQGLQFLFEYFSETQRNKGNFPGRFSGRQFSNSRSEMNVSTLELGDSALYLCASRGLLNSGANVLTFGAGSRLTVL.